The rows below give T cell receptor beta chains drawn from one sample of a study of T-cell memory formation after mild COVID-19. TCRdb reanalysed the 5' RACE reads using MiXCR and keeps one entry per CDR3 protein. The table shows more than 55,000 distinct CDR3 sequences, with roughly 9.5% occurring only once. The sample consisted of PBMCs or a T cell subset sorted from them (not recorded which). These receptors were collected from a man younger than 35 who had mild COVID-19 (a few samples of this study predate the infection). Cell type and time point are not known. The CDR3 runs from the conserved cysteine through the conserved F or W. The order of the fields is D gene, V gene, J gene, clone size, CDR3 protein, CDR3 DNA. A D gene is named only where the DNA matches it firmly. Size is stated for part of the rows, as once, few or many counts, or as a class when the clone is expanded.

.	TRBV20-1	TRBJ2-3	few	CSHIQAGTDTQYF	TGCAGTCACATCCAGGCGGGCACAGATACGCAGTATTTT
TRBD1	TRBV29-1	TRBJ2-7	.	CSVQTGDEQYF	TGCAGCGTTCAAACAGGGGACGAGCAGTACTTC
TRBD1	TRBV5-1	TRBJ2-7	many	CASSREPGQGLYEQYF	TGCGCCAGCAGCCGAGAGCCGGGACAGGGGCTGTACGAGCAGTACTTC
TRBD2	TRBV5-1	TRBJ2-3	many	CASSSTLAGARDTQYF	TGCGCCAGCAGCTCGACCTTAGCGGGGGCCCGGGATACGCAGTATTTT
.	TRBV6-5	TRBJ2-5	.	CASSYVDQETQYF	TGTGCCAGCAGTTACGTTGATCAAGAGACCCAGTACTTC
.	TRBV7-3	TRBJ2-7	.	CASSLQGGNQPYEQYF	TGTGCCAGCAGCTTACAAGGAGGGAACCAACCCTACGAGCAGTACTTC
.	TRBV12-3/TRBV12-4	TRBJ1-5	.	CASRYGTVAGQPQHF	TGTGCCAGCAGGTATGGGACGGTCGCTGGTCAGCCCCAGCATTTT
.	TRBV6-2/TRBV6-3	TRBJ2-1	few	CASTPYNRDMSSYNEQFF	TGTGCCAGCACTCCATATAACCGGGACATGAGCTCCTACAATGAGCAGTTCTTC
.	TRBV15	TRBJ2-1	many	CATSRDYSYNEQFF	TGTGCCACCAGCAGAGATTACTCCTACAATGAGCAGTTCTTC
TRBD1	TRBV9	TRBJ1-4	few	CASSVDGTGREKLFF	TGTGCCAGCAGCGTGGATGGGACAGGTCGGGAAAAACTGTTTTTT
.	TRBV11-2	TRBJ2-5	.	CASSLAGGQQETQYF	TGTGCCAGCAGCTTAGCTGGTGGACAGCAAGAGACCCAGTACTTC
.	TRBV30	TRBJ2-1	few	CAWSIGRLHSNEQFF	TGTGCCTGGAGTATCGGCCGGCTACACAGCAATGAGCAGTTCTTC
.	TRBV20-1	TRBJ2-5	.	CSAEERQLETQYF	TGCAGTGCTGAAGAGAGGCAATTAGAGACCCAGTACTTC
.	TRBV28	TRBJ2-5	few	CASTGSQETQYF	TGTGCCAGTACAGGGAGCCAAGAGACCCAGTACTTC
TRBD1	TRBV3-1	TRBJ2-1	.	CASSSGGREQFF	TGTGCCAGCAGCTCAGGGGGCCGGGAGCAGTTCTTC
TRBD2	TRBV5-1	TRBJ2-3	.	CASSLQRGDTDTQYF	TGCGCCAGCAGCCTCCAGCGGGGGGACACAGATACGCAGTATTTT
.	TRBV5-1	TRBJ2-5	few	CASSLGLGETQYF	TGCGCCAGCAGCTTGGGACTAGGAGAGACCCAGTACTTC
.	TRBV7-8	TRBJ2-5	few	CASSLQGGGQETQYF	TGTGCCAGCAGCCTTCAGGGGGGGGGACAAGAGACCCAGTACTTC
.	TRBV7-3	TRBJ2-3	.	CASSYSPDRDTDTQYF	TGTGCCAGCAGCTACAGCCCGGACAGAGACACAGATACGCAGTATTTT
TRBD1	TRBV11-2	TRBJ2-7	.	CASSLGQGASEQYF	TGTGCCAGCAGCTTGGGACAGGGGGCGAGTGAGCAGTACTTC
.	TRBV20-1	TRBJ1-4	.	CLPSGSNEKLFF	TGCTTACCGAGCGGCTCGAATGAAAAACTGTTTTTT
.	TRBV7-2	TRBJ1-1	few	CASSLDRQGSSFF	TGTGCCAGCAGCTTAGACAGGCAGGGGAGCTCTTTCTTT
TRBD1	TRBV7-2	TRBJ1-1	.	CASSLRTGVGTEAFF	TGTGCCAGCAGCTTACGGACAGGGGTAGGAACTGAAGCTTTCTTT
.	TRBV5-1	TRBJ1-1	.	CASSLVPAGSAEAFF	TGCGCCAGCAGCTTGGTGCCAGCTGGAAGTGCTGAAGCTTTCTTT
.	TRBV7-9	TRBJ2-1	.	CASSLGPLGEQFF	TGTGCCAGCAGCTTAGGTCCCCTTGGCGAGCAGTTCTTC
.	TRBV5-1	TRBJ1-1	few	CASSLGVSNTEAFF	TGCGCCAGCAGCCTGGGGGTTTCGAACACTGAAGCTTTCTTT
.	TRBV29-1	TRBJ2-3	.	CSGLQGTDTQYF	TGCAGCGGGTTGCAGGGAACAGATACGCAGTATTTT
.	TRBV9	TRBJ2-3	.	CASSRERTDTQYF	TGTGCCAGCAGTCGGGAGCGCACAGATACGCAGTATTTT
.	TRBV20-1	TRBJ1-1	few	CSARHIRANTEAFF	TGCAGTGCTCGGCACATTAGGGCTAACACTGAAGCTTTCTTT
.	TRBV6-2/TRBV6-3	TRBJ2-3	.	CASRPTGDTQYF	TGTGCCAGCAGACCGACAGGAGATACGCAGTATTTT
TRBD2	TRBV7-2	TRBJ2-5	few	CASSLLAGGAGETQYF	TGTGCCAGCAGCTTACTCGCGGGGGGGGCCGGAGAGACCCAGTACTTC
.	TRBV27	TRBJ2-2	.	CASRKQGNTGELFF	TGTGCCAGCAGAAAACAGGGGAACACCGGGGAGCTGTTTTTT
.	TRBV6-6	TRBJ1-1	few	CASTGLGGATEAFF	TGTGCCAGCACGGGATTGGGGGGGGCCACTGAAGCTTTCTTT
.	TRBV7-7	TRBJ2-2	.	CASSPSTGTGELFF	TGTGCTAGCAGCCCGAGCACAGGGACCGGGGAGCTGTTTTTT
TRBD2	TRBV7-2	TRBJ2-3	few	CASSLAEYVLAGGPADTQYF	TGTGCCAGCAGCTTAGCGGAATACGTGCTAGCGGGGGGGCCCGCAGATACGCAGTATTTT
TRBD2	TRBV2	TRBJ2-3	.	CASSDPGLGTPDTQYF	TGTGCCAGCAGCGACCCGGGACTAGGGACCCCGGATACGCAGTATTTT
.	TRBV6-6	TRBJ2-5	.	CASSQKETQYF	TGTGCCAGCAGTCAGAAAGAGACCCAGTACTTC
TRBD2	TRBV5-6	TRBJ2-5	.	CASSLGLSGGNQETQYF	TGTGCCAGCAGCTTGGGGCTAAGCGGGGGGAACCAAGAGACCCAGTACTTC
TRBD2	TRBV5-5	TRBJ2-4	few	CASSPTGGRKNIQYF	TGTGCCAGCAGCCCGACGGGGGGTAGGAAAAACATTCAGTACTTC
.	TRBV12-3/TRBV12-4	TRBJ1-6	.	CASSFGVSYNSPLHF	TGTGCCAGCAGTTTCGGGGTCTCCTATAATTCACCCCTCCACTTT
.	TRBV9	TRBJ1-1	.	CASSPWRSIEAEAFF	TGTGCCAGCAGCCCTTGGCGGTCCATAGAAGCTGAAGCTTTCTTT
TRBD1	TRBV7-9	TRBJ1-2	.	CASSRGQEDYGYTF	TGTGCCAGCAGTCGCGGACAGGAAGACTATGGCTACACCTTC
.	TRBV6-2/TRBV6-3	TRBJ2-1	few	CASSTFSDNEQFF	TGTGCCAGCAGTACCTTCTCGGACAATGAGCAGTTCTTC
.	TRBV19	TRBJ2-6	.	CASSLGPWANVLTF	TGTGCCAGTAGTCTTGGGCCCTGGGCCAACGTCCTGACTTTC
.	TRBV25-1	TRBJ2-3	few	CASSDARSFPTDTQYF	TGTGCCAGCAGTGATGCGAGGTCCTTCCCCACAGATACGCAGTATTTT
.	TRBV5-1	TRBJ2-3	medium-sized	CASSLGGITDTQYF	TGCGCCAGCAGCTTAGGGGGTATCACAGATACGCAGTATTTT
TRBD1	TRBV3-1	TRBJ1-2	.	CASSPDRGIYGYTF	TGTGCCAGCAGCCCGGACAGGGGGATTTATGGCTACACCTTC
.	TRBV18	TRBJ2-5	few	CASSPGQGPGETQYF	TGTGCCAGCTCACCAGGGCAGGGCCCAGGGGAGACCCAGTACTTC
.	TRBV21-1	TRBJ1-2	.	CASSNKGRGIYGYTF	TGTGCCAGCAGCAACAAAGGCCGGGGGATCTATGGCTACACCTTC